The present entry profiles one T cell receptor beta chain with its context. The target antigen is unknown. The data originate from a study of blood T cells in healthy people across ages. Regarding the study as a whole: Naive and antigen-experienced cells were not separated, limiting conclusive comparison. Naive T cell percentage and TCR beta diversity correlated strongly.

There are 16 residues in the CDR3. Per the germline V gene, CDR1 is SGHAT and CDR2 is FQNNGV. V shed 1 base and J shed 0 bases, with 12 bases lying between them. The use of a sample-barcoded 5' primer and a J-beta primer mix characterized a second PCR of about 7 to 12 cycles. TCRdb reanalysed the 5' RACE reads using MiXCR and keeps one entry per CDR3 protein. The top ten hold roughly 22% of the sample, which has some 710,000 distinct CDR3 sequences, 20% to 25% seen once. Sample: blood. This sequence joins TRBV11-2 and TRBJ1-1; TRBD1 might be the D (6 bases). The clonotype originates from a man between 65 and 85 years old in good health. The CDR3 DNA is TGTGCCAGCAGCTTAGTGGGGGGGCCATTGAACACTGAAGCTTTCTTT. The encoded protein is CASSLVGGPLNTEAFF.